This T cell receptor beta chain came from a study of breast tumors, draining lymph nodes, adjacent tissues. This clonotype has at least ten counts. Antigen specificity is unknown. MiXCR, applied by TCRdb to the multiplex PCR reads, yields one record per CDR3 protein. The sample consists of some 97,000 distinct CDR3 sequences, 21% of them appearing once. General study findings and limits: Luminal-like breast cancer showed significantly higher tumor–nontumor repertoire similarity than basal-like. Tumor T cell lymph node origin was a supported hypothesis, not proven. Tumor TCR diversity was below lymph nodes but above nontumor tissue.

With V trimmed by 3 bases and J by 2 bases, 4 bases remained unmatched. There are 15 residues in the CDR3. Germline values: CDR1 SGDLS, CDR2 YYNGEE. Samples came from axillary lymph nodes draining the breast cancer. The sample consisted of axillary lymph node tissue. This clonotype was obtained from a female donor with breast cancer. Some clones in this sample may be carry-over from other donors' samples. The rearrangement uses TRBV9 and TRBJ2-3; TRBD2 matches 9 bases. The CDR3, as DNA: TGTGCCAGCAGCGGTAGCGGGGGTTCCACAGATACGCAGTATTTT. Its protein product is CASSGSGGSTDTQYF.